This T cell receptor beta chain came from a study of T cells after yellow fever vaccination (dated by TCRdb to between 2017 and 2020). For context, the study as a whole: The SMART-Seq v4 Ultra Low Input RNA kit was used to prepare libraries from fractions with low cell numbers. Two healthy male donors, one aged 18 to 30 and one aged 30 to 40 years, made up the cohort. Bulk TCR alpha and beta repertoires were sequenced longitudinally to track T-cell clones before and after primary and booster YFV17D yellow fever vaccination. Blood was collected at multiple timepoints before and after primary and secondary immunization, and bulk PBMC replicates and cell subsets were isolated.

Here is what the overall study found, with its caveats: A small share of clonotypes was detected in both CD4 and CD8 compartments, with the overlap likely arising from convergent recombination. After the booster, most of the clones that had expanded following primary vaccination were detected again (almost 98% of CD4 and around 90% of CD8), which suggests that memory was broadly maintained. Computational filtering was needed because FACS-sorted repertoires could contain abundant contaminating clonotypes from the bulk population. Because only a couple of donors were included in the study, the extent to which the findings can be generalized is limited. Compared with the primary T-cell response, the secondary T-cell response was weaker but faster, peaking on day 5 rather than day 15.

Sequencer: Illumina NovaSeq 6000. TCR cDNA was synthesized by 5'RACE template switching, through which a universal primer site and unique molecular identifiers were introduced. Priming of cDNA synthesis was performed from both the TCR alpha and TCR beta constant segments. Library amplification involved two PCR steps, and the second step added sample barcodes and sequencing adapters. Sequencing of libraries was done on Illumina HiSeq 2500 (2x100 bp) or NovaSeq (2x150 bp). The paper's processing steps were these. Reads were demultiplexed and collapsed into UMI consensus sequences with MIGEC, and V(D)J alignment was performed with MiXCR. Vaccine-responding clonotypes were defined with edgeR using replicate PBMC samples, requiring FDR below 0.01 and a log2 fold change above 5 up to day 15. Each bulk clonotype was labeled CD4 or CD8 based on which sequenced repertoire, CD4 or CD8, contained the clonotype at higher abundance. In TCRdb, the public reads were trimmed at Q25 with fastp and aligned with MiXCR, with productive beta chains retained. Identical CDR3 proteins give one entry, which carries the most common genes and DNA. The V and J calls and clone size come from TCRdb's table, not from the authors' own analysis. Recorded for this sample are about 260,000 distinct CDR3 sequences; roughly 5.6% of them occurred a single time. The top ten clones comprise roughly 3.3% of the sample.

The trim is 6 bases for V and 12 bases for J, with a gap of 15 bases between the germline ends. From its cysteine to its phenylalanine, the CDR3 spans 12 amino acids. The retained sequence is limited to the CDR3, 36 bases, with the frame set at the first base. In this sample, this clonotype turned up many times. The antigen this receptor binds is unknown. Base-call qualities are not available, and no considerably larger clone is one nucleotide away. The sample's treatment or condition, from its label and the paper: live attenuated yellow fever vaccine strain. A standard Ficoll-Paque protocol was used to isolate PBMCs from peripheral blood. Dynabeads CD4 and CD8 positive selection kits were used to isolate the CD4 and CD8 T-cell fractions. TriZol was used to extract RNA from bulk PBMCs, from CD4 and CD8 fractions, and from dextramer-positive and dextramer-negative fractions.

The source was CD4+ T cells sorted from PBMCs, collected on the day of the yellow fever booster vaccination. This receptor was identified in a man aged 18-30 years who received the YFV17D yellow fever vaccine. The sequence links TRBV12-3 or TRBV12-4 to TRBJ2-1, with TRBD2 perhaps the D gene, on 5 matching bases. The DNA is TGTGCCAGCAGCGGGGAAGTACGGACGCAGTTCTTC. This translates into CASSGEVRTQFF.